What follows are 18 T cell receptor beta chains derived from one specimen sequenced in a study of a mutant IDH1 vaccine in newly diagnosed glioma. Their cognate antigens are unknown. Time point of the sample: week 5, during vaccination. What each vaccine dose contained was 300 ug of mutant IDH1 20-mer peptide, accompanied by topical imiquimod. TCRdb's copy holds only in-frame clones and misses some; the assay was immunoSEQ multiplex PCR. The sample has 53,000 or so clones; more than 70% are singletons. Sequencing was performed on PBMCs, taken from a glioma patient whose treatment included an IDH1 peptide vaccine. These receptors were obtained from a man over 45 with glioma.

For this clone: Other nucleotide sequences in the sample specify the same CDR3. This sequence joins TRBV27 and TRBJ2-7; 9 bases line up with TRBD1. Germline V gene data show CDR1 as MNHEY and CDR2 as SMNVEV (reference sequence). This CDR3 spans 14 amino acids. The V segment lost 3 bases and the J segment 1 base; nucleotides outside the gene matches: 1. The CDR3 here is CASSLTGGSYEQYF. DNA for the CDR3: TGTGCCAGCAGTTTGACAGGGGGTTCCTACGAGCAGTACTTC.

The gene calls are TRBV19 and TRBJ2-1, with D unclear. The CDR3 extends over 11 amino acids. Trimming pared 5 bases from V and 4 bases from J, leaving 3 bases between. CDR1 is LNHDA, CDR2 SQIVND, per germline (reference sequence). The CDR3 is CASSLYNEQFF. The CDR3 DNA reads TGTGCCAGTAGTCTATACAATGAGCAGTTCTTC.

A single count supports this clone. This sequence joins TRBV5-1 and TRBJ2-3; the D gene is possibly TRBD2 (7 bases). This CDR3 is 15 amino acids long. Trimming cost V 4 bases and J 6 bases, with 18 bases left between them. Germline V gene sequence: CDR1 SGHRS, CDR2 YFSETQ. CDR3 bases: TGCGCCAGCAGCCGAGGGGGGGGCCTCACGGATACGCAGTATTTT. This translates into CASSRGGGLTDTQYF.

For the CDR3, the DNA is TGTGCCAGCAGTTTATCCACTGGACATTTTTATGGCTACACCTTC. Protein: CASSLSTGHFYGYTF. J is TRBJ1-2 and V is TRBV27, with D perhaps TRBD1 (5 bases). The germline V gene has CDR1 MNHEY and CDR2 SMNVEV (reference sequence). Trimming stripped 0 bases from V and 5 bases from J, with 13 bases between. The CDR3 length is 15 residues.

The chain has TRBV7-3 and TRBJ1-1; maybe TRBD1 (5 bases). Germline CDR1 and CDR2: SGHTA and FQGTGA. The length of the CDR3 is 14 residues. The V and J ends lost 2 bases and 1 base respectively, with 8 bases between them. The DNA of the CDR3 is TGTGCCAGCAGCTTACGGGGCGAGAACACTGAAGCTTTCTTT. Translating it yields CASSLRGENTEAFF.

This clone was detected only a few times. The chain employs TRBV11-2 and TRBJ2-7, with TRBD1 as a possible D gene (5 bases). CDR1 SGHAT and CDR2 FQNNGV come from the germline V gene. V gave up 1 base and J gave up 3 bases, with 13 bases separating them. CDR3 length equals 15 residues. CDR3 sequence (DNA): TGTGCCAGCAGCTTAGTAGAAGGGGCGGTCTACGAGCAGTACTTC. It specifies CASSLVEGAVYEQYF.

CDR3 loop: CASSWDRRDSPLHF. CDR3 DNA: TGTGCCAGCAGCTGGGACAGGCGAGATTCACCCCTCCACTTT. The V and J genes are TRBV6-1 and TRBJ1-6, with 8 bases lining up with TRBD1. J lost 8 bases, V lost 6 bases, and 6 bases had no gene match. Per the germline V gene, CDR1 is MNHNS and CDR2 is SASEGT. This CDR3 has 14 residues.

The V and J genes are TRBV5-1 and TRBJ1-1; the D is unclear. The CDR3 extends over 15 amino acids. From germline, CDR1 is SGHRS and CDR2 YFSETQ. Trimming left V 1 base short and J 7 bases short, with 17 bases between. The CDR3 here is CASSLISNTASEAFF. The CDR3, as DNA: TGCGCCAGCAGCTTGATTTCTAACACCGCTAGTGAAGCTTTCTTT.

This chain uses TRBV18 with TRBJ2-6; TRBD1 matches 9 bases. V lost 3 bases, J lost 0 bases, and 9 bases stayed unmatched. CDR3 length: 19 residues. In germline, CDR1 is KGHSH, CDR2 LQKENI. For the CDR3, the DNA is TGTGCCAGCTCACCGGTGACAGACAGGGGGAGCTCTGGGGCCAACGTCCTGACTTTC. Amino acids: CASSPVTDRGSSGANVLTF.

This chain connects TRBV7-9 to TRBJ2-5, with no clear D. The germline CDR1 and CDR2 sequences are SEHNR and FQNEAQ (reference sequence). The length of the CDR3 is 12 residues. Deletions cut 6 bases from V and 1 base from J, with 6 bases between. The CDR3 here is CASRGFQETQYF. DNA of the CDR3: TGTGCCAGCAGAGGCTTCCAAGAGACCCAGTACTTC.

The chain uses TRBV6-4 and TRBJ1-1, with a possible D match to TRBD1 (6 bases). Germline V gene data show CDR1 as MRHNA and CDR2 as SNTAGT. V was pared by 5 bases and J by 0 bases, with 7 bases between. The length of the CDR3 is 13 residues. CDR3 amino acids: CASSRGVNTEAFF. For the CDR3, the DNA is TGTGCCAGCAGTAGGGGGGTGAACACTGAAGCTTTCTTT.

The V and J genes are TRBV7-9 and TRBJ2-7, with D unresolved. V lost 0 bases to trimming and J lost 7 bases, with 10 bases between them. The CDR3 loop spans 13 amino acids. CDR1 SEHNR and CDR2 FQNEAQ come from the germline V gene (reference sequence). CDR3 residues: CASSLAFPGEQYF. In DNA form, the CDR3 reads TGTGCCAGCAGCTTAGCCTTCCCTGGGGAGCAGTACTTC.

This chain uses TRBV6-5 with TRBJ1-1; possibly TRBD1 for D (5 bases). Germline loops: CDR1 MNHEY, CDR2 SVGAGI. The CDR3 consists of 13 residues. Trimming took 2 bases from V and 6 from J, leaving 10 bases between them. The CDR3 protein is CASSYRGEAEAFF. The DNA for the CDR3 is TGTGCCAGCAGTTACAGGGGCGAAGCTGAAGCTTTCTTT.

CDR3 loop: CASSETGSNSPLHF. The CDR3 DNA reads TGTGCCAGCAGTGAAACAGGGAGTAATTCACCCCTCCACTTT. The chain uses TRBV6-4 and TRBJ1-6; TRBD1 might be the D (6 bases). There are 14 residues in the CDR3. Germline V gene lookup returns CDR1 MRHNA and CDR2 SNTAGT. Trimming removed 3 bases from V and 6 bases from J, with 9 bases in between.

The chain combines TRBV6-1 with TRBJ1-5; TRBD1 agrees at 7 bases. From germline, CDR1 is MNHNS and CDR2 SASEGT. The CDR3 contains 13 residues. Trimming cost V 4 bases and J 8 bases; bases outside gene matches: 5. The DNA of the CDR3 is TGTGCCAGCAGTGGGACAGGAGTGGAGCCCCAGCATTTT. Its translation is CASSGTGVEPQHF.

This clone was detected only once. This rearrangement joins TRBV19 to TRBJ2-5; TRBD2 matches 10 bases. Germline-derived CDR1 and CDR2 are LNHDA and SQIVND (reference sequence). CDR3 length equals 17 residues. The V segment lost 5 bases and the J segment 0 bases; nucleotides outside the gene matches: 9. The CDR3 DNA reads TGTGCCAGTAGTCGGGCTAGCGGGGGCCTTTACCAAGAGACCCAGTACTTC. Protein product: CASSRASGGLYQETQYF.

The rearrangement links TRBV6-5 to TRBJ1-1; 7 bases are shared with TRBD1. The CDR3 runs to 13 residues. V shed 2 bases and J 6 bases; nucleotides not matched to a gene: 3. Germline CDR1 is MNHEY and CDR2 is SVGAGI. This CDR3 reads CASSYRGGPEAFF. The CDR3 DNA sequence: TGTGCCAGCAGTTACAGAGGGGGCCCTGAAGCTTTCTTT.

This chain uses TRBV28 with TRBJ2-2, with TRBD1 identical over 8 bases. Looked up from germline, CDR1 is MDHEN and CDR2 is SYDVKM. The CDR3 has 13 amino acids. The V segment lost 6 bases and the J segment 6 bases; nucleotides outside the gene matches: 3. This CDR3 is CASRSQGAGELFF. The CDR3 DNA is TGTGCCAGCAGGTCACAGGGGGCCGGGGAGCTGTTTTTT.